This TCR beta chain was retrieved from a study of blood T cell repertoires in COVID-19. Overall study: Acute-phase and convalescent COVID-19 samples originated in the United States, Italy and Spain. PBMCs, B-cell-depleted T cells, or T cells were the source of the cDNA or gDNA that made up the material.

Trimming left V 5 bases short and J 5 bases short, with 15 bases between. The CDR3 runs 14 residues. Germline V gene lookup returns CDR1 MNHEY and CDR2 SMNVEV (reference sequence). Repertoires were generated with immunoSEQ multiplex PCR, while TCRdb's copy carries only in-frame clones and drops some. The sample holds roughly 80,000 clones; roughly 84% are singletons and the top ten take 3.5%. Sequencing input: peripheral blood. This receptor was obtained from a middle-aged man with acute or convalescent COVID-19. The V gene is TRBV27, the J gene TRBJ1-2; D call uncertain. CDR3 residues: CASSPRLGLYGYTF. In DNA form, the CDR3 reads TGTGCCAGCAGTCCCCGCCTAGGCCTGTATGGCTACACCTTC.